This TCR beta chain emerged from a study of cytomegalovirus exposure and HLA in healthy donors (dated by TCRdb to 2016 to 2017). About the investigation overall: According to an earlier analysis of 450 to 650 of the donors, roughly 180 million T cells yielded 90 million to 140 million unique TCR beta sequences and about 300 Gb of sequence data. A later analysis re-examined previously published TCR beta repertoires from just over 650 donors and added high-resolution HLA genotyping to investigate patterns of TCR occurrence. Alongside the repertoire data, information on donor age, sex, ethnicity and CMV serostatus was compiled. An earlier analysis of nearly 600 of the donors applied high-throughput TCR beta sequencing to assess whether each TCR beta V gene segment acted as functional or pseudogenic. In the later analysis, no new phenotypic data were used to find candidate immune exposures; instead, reliance was placed on TCR beta sequences and their occurrence across donors. Using immunosequencing, the study profiled T cell repertoires from around 680 subjects and related those repertoires to cytomegalovirus serostatus. Roughly 300 gigabases of sequencing data and around 85 million unique TCR sequences made up an early release that covered about 640 HLA-typed donors. All discovery cohort repertoires had been generated on a single sequencing platform. Among around 400 genotyped donors of the cohort, an average of approximately 200,000 unique TCR beta nucleotide sequences was sequenced per donor, of which 15% to 20% were non-productive. The aim of the study was to test whether cataloging public T cell receptors could identify signatures of past pathogen exposure. A separate validation cohort of over a hundred different subjects was used in addition to the approximately 640-subject first cohort. Class I and class II HLA loci were covered by the typing at four-digit resolution. To predict cytomegalovirus infection status, the study combined high-throughput TCR immunosequencing, statistical association of individual TCRs with disease status, and machine learning. The number of donors typed differed by locus, with about 629-630 for A, B, C, DRB1 and DQB1, over 500 for DQA1, 606 for DPA1, and roughly 450 for DPB1. Because of strong linkage in the cohort, roughly five DR-DQ haplotypes were treated as single units for association and clustering. In a later genetic analysis, genome-wide SNP genotypes for about 60% of the 666 donors were used, and that subset was treated as a discovery cohort. Of the roughly 410 genotyped donors, 65% to 90% were placed in the genetic ancestry cluster associated with self-reported Caucasian donors. The paper's findings and limits, for the study overall: Presence/absence analyses assumed roughly uniform sequencing depth across donors, an assumption that may not hold. Broadly in line with IMGT annotations, most TCR beta V segments showed up in productive rearrangements about 87% or about 30% of the time in an earlier analysis of 587 of the donors. When HLA alleles, especially DR and DQ, strongly co-occurred, attributing TCR associations to individual alleles was difficult. According to a later analysis, most CMV-associated TCR beta chains appeared to be HLA-restricted, and the HLA associations seemed to be driven largely by CMV exposure. The only immune exposure information available for the cohort was CMV serostatus. The cohort was sequenced for TCR beta chains only, and without alpha or paired-chain data the features that could be detected were limited. Because some donors lacked HLA typing at each locus, the association tests relied only on the typed subset. Some 16 rarely observed V segments, including chromosome 9 orphons, were excluded from the earlier analysis of just under 600 of the donors because counts were too low. In both the original and validation cohorts, the classifier was reported to diagnose cytomegalovirus status with high specificity and sensitivity. Compared with the approximately 700-donor mean, donors in an Asian-associated ancestry cluster had fewer N-insertions in productive TCRs, according to a later genetic analysis. The 87-base-pair reads could not distinguish some IMGT-functional V segments, including TRBV6-2 and TRBV6-3, so those segments were excluded. The authors suggested that the approach could potentially be extended to other disease states and immunological phenotypes. A later analysis reported that several top co-occurrence clusters appeared linked to parvovirus B19, influenza, CMV and Epstein-Barr virus. Most TCR sequences were observed very rarely across donors, whereas some public TCRs were present in many individuals. A further reported finding was that TCR beta sequences accurately predicted the HLA-A and HLA-B alleles for most subjects in the first cohort. A total of roughly 160 TCR beta chains were listed by the study as associated with cytomegalovirus. Specific HLA alleles were associated with 15,000 to 20,000 TCR beta sequences at a false discovery rate of 0.05 in a later analysis. An association between a missense DCLRE1C variant and V-gene and J-gene trimming of TCR beta chains was found in a later genetic analysis and replicated in an independent cohort. In a later analysis, HLA-associated TCR beta chains were found to be more clonally expanded and to have lower generation probabilities than equally common non-associated chains. Linkage disequilibrium might explain the correlated functional status among segregating V segments, but an unknown experimental factor could not be ruled out. A few of the identified cytomegalovirus-associated TCR beta chains were confirmed in vitro to be specific for cytomegalovirus antigens. A cluster of highly shared sequence variants was judged likely to represent a technical artifact of the sequencing pipeline. A later analysis found that TCR association rates varied across HLA loci, with DRB1 alleles showing the most associated TCRs and HLA-C alleles the fewest.

The library came from the immunoSEQ multiplex PCR assay. The multiplex PCR relied on a mix of 60 forward primers for TCR Vbeta segments and 13 reverse primers for TCR Jbeta segments. Amplification of the CDR3 region of rearranged TCR beta genes was performed with a multiplex PCR assay on genomic DNA. The amplified TCR beta libraries were sequenced on the Illumina HiSeq System as 87-base-pair reads. The published analysis was carried out like this. A later analysis tallied 80 million to 95 million unique TCR beta chains across the 700 or so repertoires, and around 9.9 million of those chains were shared by two or more donors. Raw reads were error-corrected and collapsed into unique sequences with a nearest-neighbor algorithm that merged closely related sequences to remove PCR and sequencing errors. V, D and J gene segments were assigned by aligning CDR3 sequences to IMGT reference sequences. Each retained sequence needed at least a six-nucleotide match to both a V gene segment and a J gene segment. A rearrangement was called productive if the CDR3 had no stop codons and remained in frame with V and J, and every other rearrangement was called non-productive. Following IMGT convention, CDR3 was defined as the stretch from the second conserved V-encoded cysteine to the conserved J-encoded phenylalanine. Sequences without an unambiguous match to a single V gene segment were excluded from the earlier analysis of about 600 of the donors. An earlier analysis of 587 of the donors classified V segments as functional when productive rearrangements were above 56.7% and as segregating when the standard deviation between donors was above 5%. A statistical classification framework was built to diagnose cytomegalovirus status from the catalog of TCR beta chain sequences. V and J gene assignment, in a later analysis, came from comparing TCR nucleotide sequences with IMGT/GENE-DB human TR gene sequences. The TCRdist pipeline was used in a later analysis to assign CDR3 sequences and most-parsimonious VDJ recombination scenarios. A later analysis defined each TCR beta chain by its CDR3 amino acid sequence plus V-gene family, and excluded reads lacking a unique V-gene family. As a way to deal with suspected cross-contamination and a sequencing artifact, a later analysis dropped approximately 590 nucleotide sequences that were highly shared and had low generation probability. In a later analysis, a clonal expansion index was calculated for each public chain from normalized within-repertoire ranks of inferred template counts. In a later analysis, generation probabilities were computed with a VDJ recombination model fitted to out-of-frame rearrangements, and the resulting probabilities were checked against IGoR. In a later analysis, hypergeometric tests were used to score TCR-TCR, TCR-HLA and TCR-CMV co-occurrence, with a repertoire-size bias correction applied to TCR pairs. In a later analysis, false discovery rates were estimated by permuting HLA or CMV assignments 20 times. In a later analysis, co-occurring TCRs were grouped using DBSCAN, and TCRdist sequence similarity was added for clustering within HLA-allele-positive subsets. Co-occurrence clustering excluded repertoires with fewer than 30,000 or more than 120,000 public chains, plus five with anomalous nucleotide sharing. Not all clones reach the TCRdb copy of this immuneACCESS table, which keeps in-frame sequences only. Checked studies attribute under half of the gap to unresolved V genes and leave the rest unexplained. The V and J calls and clone size are taken from that table; D and trimming were inferred from the DNA. The sample yields around 170,000 clones; roughly 75% were counted once. In total, the top ten clones hold 1% of the sample.

The cohort comprised around 700 healthy bone marrow donors. At the time of sampling, all cohort members were nominally healthy, though unrecorded immune exposures were likely present. The donor was CMV seropositive and belonged to the group of over 250 seropositive cohort members. A peripheral blood sample was provided by each donor, and peripheral blood mononuclear cells were used for TCR beta sequencing. The Qiagen DNeasy Blood Extraction Kit was used to extract genomic DNA from the blood cell samples. With respect to this clone: Its antigen is currently not known. The sample holds no much larger clone one base away, and base qualities are not on file.

Based on the germline V gene (reference sequence), the CDR1 and CDR2 sequences are PRHDT and FYEKMQ. Unmatched junction bases come to 10, with V trimmed by 4 bases and J by 4 bases. Including the terminal cysteine and phenylalanine, the CDR3 comprises 15 residues. The retained sequence is limited to the CDR3, 45 bases, with the frame set at the first base. The rearranged chain carries TRBV13 and TRBJ2-7, with TRBD2 identical over 7 junction bases. The sequencing sample was made of PBMCs. The TCR originated in a woman in her forties or fifties in good health and CMV-seropositive. The sequenced DNA: TGTGCCAGCAGCTCCTTCGCTAGCGGAGGGTACGAGCAGTACTTC. Its protein product is CASSSFASGGYEQYF.